This TCR beta chain derives from a study of blood T cell repertoires in COVID-19. Produced via immunoSEQ multiplex PCR; TCRdb's table is partial and in-frame only. There are about 260,000 clones in the sample; 85% to 90% occur only once, and around 3.5% lies in the top ten. The specimen was peripheral blood. This TCR was recovered from a woman aged 40 to 55 with acute or convalescent COVID-19.

The CDR3 region has the DNA TGTGCCAGCAGTATTACAGGAGGGGACTATGGCTACACCTTC. Residues: CASSITGGDYGYTF. The chain joins TRBV27 to TRBJ1-2, with D tentatively TRBD1 (5 bases). The germline V and J ends were trimmed by 5 bases and 3 bases, with 13 bases remaining between them. CDR1 is MNHEY, CDR2 SMNVEV, per germline (reference sequence). The CDR3 covers 14 residues.